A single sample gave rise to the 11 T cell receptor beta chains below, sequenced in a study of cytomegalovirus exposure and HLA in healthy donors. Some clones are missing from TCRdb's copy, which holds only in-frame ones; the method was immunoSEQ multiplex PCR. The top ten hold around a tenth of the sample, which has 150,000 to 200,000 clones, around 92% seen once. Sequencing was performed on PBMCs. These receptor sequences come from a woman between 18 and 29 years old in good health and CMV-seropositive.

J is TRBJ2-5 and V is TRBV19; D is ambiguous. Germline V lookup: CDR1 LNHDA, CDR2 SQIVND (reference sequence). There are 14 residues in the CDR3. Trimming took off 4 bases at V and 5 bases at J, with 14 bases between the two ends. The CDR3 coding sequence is TGTGCCAGTAGTAAAGCCCCCGCCCGGGAGACCCAGTACTTC. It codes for CASSKAPARETQYF.

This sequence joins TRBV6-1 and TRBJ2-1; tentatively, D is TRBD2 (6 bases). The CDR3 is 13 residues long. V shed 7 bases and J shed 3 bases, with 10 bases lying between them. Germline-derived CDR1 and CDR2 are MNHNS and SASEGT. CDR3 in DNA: TGTGCCAGCACCCCGCGGGGCTACAATGAGCAGTTCTTC. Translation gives CASTPRGYNEQFF.

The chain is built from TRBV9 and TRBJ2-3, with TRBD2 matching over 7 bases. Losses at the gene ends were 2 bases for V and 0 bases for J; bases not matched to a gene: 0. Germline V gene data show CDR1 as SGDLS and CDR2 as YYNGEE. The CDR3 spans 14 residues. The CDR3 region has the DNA TGTGCCAGCAGCGTCGGGAGGAGCACAGATACGCAGTATTTT. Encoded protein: CASSVGRSTDTQYF.

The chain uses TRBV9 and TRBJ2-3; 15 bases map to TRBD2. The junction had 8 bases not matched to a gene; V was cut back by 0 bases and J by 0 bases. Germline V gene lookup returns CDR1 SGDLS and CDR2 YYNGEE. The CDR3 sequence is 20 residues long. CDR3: CASSVAGGTSGRTSTDTQYF. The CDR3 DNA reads TGTGCCAGCAGCGTAGCGGGGGGGACTAGCGGGAGGACTAGCACAGATACGCAGTATTTT.

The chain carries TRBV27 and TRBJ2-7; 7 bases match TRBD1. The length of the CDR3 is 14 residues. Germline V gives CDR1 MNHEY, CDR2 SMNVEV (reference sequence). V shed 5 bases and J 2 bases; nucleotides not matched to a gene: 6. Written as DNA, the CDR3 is TGTGCCAGCAGTCTACCGGGACAGACCTACGAGCAGTACTTC. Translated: CASSLPGQTYEQYF.

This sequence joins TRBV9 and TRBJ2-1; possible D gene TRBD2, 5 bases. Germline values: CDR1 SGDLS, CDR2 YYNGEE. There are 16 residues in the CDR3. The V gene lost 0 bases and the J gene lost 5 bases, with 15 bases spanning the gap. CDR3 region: CASSVVGSGHDNEQFF. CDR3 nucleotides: TGTGCCAGCAGCGTAGTTGGCAGCGGTCATGACAATGAGCAGTTCTTC.

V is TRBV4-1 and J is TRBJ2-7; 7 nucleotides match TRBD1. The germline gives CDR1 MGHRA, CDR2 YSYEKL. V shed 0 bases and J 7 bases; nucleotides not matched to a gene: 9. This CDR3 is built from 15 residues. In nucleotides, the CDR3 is TGCGCCAGCAGCCAAGATGCGCAGGGGGAGAGGGAGCAGTACTTC. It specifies CASSQDAQGEREQYF.

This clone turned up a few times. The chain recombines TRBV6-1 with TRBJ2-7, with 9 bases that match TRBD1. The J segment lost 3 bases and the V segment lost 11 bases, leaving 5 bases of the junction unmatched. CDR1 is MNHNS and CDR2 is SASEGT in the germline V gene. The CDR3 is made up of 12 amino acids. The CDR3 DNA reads TGTGCCGTTCCGGGACAGGGCTACGAGCAGTACTTC. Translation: CAVPGQGYEQYF.

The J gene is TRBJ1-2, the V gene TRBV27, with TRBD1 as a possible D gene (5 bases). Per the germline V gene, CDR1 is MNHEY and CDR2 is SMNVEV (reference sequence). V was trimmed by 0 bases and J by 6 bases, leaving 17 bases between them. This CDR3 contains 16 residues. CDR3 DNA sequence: TGTGCCAGCAGTTTATCCGGGTGGGGCGGGAGCGATGGCTACACCTTC. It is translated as CASSLSGWGGSDGYTF.

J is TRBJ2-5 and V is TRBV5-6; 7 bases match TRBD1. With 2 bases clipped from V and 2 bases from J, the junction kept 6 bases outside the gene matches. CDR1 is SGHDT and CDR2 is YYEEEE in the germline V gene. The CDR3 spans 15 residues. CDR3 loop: CASSFDRAVQETQYF. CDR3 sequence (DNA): TGTGCCAGCAGCTTTGACAGGGCAGTACAAGAGACCCAGTACTTC.

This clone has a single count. The CDR3 bases are TGTGCCAGCAGTTTATACAGCGACTATTACAATGAGCAGTTCTTC. It encodes CASSLYSDYYNEQFF. The V gene is TRBV27, the J gene TRBJ2-1, with D possibly matching TRBD2 (5 bases). The CDR3 covers 15 residues. CDR1 is MNHEY and CDR2 is SMNVEV in the germline V gene (reference sequence). Trimming pared 1 base from V and 4 bases from J, leaving 11 bases between.